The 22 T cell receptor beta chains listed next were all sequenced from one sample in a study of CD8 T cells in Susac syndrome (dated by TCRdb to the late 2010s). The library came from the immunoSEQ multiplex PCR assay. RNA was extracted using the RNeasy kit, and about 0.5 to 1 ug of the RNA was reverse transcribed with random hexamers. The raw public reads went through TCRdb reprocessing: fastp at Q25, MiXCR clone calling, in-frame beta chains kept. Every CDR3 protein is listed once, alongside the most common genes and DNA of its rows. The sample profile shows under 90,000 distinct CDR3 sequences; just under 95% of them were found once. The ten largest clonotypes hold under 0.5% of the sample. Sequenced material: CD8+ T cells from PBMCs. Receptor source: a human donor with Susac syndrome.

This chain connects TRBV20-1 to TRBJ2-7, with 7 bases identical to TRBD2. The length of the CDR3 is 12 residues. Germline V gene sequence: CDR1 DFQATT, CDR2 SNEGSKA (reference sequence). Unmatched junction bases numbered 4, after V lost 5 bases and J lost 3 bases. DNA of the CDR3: TGCAGTGCTCGGGGGGAGGGCTACGAGCAGTACTTC. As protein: CSARGEGYEQYF.

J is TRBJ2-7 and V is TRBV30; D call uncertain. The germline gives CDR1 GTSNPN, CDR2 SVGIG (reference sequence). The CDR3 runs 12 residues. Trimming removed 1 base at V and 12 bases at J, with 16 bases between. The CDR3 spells CAWSDRSNEVYF. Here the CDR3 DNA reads TGTGCCTGGAGTGATCGGAGCAACGAGGTGTACTTC.

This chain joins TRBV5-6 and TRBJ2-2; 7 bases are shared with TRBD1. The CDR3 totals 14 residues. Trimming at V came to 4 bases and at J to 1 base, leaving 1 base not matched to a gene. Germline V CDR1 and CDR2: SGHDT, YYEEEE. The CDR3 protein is CASSQGENTGELFF. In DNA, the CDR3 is TGTGCCAGCAGCCAGGGGGAGAACACCGGGGAGCTGTTTTTT.

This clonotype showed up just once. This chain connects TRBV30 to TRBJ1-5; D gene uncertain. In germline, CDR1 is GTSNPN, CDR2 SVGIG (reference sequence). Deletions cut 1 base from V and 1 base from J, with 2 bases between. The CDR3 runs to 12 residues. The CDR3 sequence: CAWSDSNQPQHF. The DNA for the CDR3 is TGTGCCTGGAGTGACAGCAATCAGCCCCAGCATTTT.

For the CDR3, the DNA is TGTGCCAGCAGCCATACCGGGTCGAACACTGAAGCTTTCTTT. The encoded protein is CASSHTGSNTEAFF. The chain joins TRBV4-2 to TRBJ1-1; the D is unclear. CDR1 and CDR2 (germline): LGHNA, YNFKEQ. Trimming left V 3 bases short and J 1 base short, with 9 bases between. The CDR3 has 14 amino acids.

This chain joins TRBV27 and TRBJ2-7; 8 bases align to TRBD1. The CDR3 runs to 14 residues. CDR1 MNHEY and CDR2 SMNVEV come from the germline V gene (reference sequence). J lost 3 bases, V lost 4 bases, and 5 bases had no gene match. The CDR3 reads CASSSEDRVYEQYF. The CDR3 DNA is TGTGCCAGCAGTTCTGAGGACAGGGTCTACGAGCAGTACTTC.

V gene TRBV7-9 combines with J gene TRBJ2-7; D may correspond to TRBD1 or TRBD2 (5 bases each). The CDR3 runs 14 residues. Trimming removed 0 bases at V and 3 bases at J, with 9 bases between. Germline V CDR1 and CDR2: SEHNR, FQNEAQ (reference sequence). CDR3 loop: CASSLAGVSYEQYF. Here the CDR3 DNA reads TGTGCCAGCAGCTTAGCGGGGGTTAGCTACGAGCAGTACTTC.

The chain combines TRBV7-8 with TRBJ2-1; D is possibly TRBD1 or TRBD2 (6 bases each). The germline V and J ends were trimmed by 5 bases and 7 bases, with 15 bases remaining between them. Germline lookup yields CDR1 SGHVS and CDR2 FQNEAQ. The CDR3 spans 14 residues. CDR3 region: CASSLGGLWNEQFF. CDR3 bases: TGTGCCAGCAGCCTAGGGGGACTTTGGAATGAGCAGTTCTTC.

CDR3 amino acids: CSARDPGRVWAFF. CDR3 coding DNA: TGCAGTGCTAGAGATCCGGGGAGGGTTTGGGCTTTCTTT. This sequence joins TRBV20-1 and TRBJ1-1; no reliable D call. CDR1 and CDR2 (germline): DFQATT, SNEGSKA (reference sequence). This CDR3 has 13 amino acids. Trimming took off 0 bases at V and 11 bases at J, with 16 bases between the two ends.

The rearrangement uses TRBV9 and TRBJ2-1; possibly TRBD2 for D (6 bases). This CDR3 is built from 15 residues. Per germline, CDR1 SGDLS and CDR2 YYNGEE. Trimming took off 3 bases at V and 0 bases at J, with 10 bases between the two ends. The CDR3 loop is CASSDRDSSYNEQFF. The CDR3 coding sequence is TGTGCCAGCAGCGACCGGGACTCCTCCTACAATGAGCAGTTCTTC.

The CDR3 region is CATSVGGELFF. The CDR3 DNA follows: TGTGCCACCAGTGTTGGCGGGGAGCTGTTTTTT. The chain carries TRBV24-1 and TRBJ2-2, with unresolved D. Trimming took off 5 bases at V and 7 bases at J, with 4 bases between the two ends. The CDR3 totals 11 residues. From germline, CDR1 is KGHDR and CDR2 SFDVKD.

CDR3 amino acids: CAWKRGTGELFF. CDR3 coding DNA: TGTGCCTGGAAGAGGGGGACCGGGGAGCTGTTTTTT. The genes are TRBV30 and TRBJ2-2, with D possibly matching TRBD1 (6 bases). The germline V and J ends were trimmed by 4 bases and 5 bases, with 8 bases remaining between them. The CDR3 has 12 residues. Per the germline V gene, CDR1 is GTSNPN and CDR2 is SVGIG (reference sequence).

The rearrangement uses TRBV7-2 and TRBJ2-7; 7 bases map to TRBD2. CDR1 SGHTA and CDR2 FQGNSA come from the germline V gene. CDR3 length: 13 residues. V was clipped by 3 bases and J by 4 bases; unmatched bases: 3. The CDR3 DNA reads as TGTGCCAGCAGCTTTCCGGGAGGATACGAGCAGTACTTC. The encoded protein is CASSFPGGYEQYF.

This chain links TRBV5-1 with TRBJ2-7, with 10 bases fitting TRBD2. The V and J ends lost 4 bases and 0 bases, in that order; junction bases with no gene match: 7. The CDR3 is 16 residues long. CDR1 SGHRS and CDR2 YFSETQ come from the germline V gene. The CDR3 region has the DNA TGCGCCAGCAGCACCACTAGCGGGACCTACTCCTACGAGCAGTACTTC. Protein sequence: CASSTTSGTYSYEQYF.

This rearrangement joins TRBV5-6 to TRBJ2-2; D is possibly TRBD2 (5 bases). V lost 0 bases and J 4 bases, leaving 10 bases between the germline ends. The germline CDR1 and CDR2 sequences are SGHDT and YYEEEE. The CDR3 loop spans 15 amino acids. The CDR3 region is CASSLGGLATGELFF. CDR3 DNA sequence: TGTGCCAGCAGCTTGGGCGGACTGGCCACCGGGGAGCTGTTTTTT.

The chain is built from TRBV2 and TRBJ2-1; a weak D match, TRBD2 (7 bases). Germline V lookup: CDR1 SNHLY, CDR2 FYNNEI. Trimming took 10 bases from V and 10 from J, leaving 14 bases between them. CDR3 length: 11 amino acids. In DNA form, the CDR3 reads TGTGCCATTGCGGGGGCCTCCGAGCAGTTCTTC. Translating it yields CAIAGASEQFF.

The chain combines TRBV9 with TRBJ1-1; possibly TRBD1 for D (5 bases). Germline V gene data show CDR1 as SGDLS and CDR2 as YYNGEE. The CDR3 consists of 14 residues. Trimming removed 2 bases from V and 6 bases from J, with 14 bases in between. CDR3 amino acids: CASSVSSGGSEAFF. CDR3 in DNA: TGTGCCAGCAGCGTCTCATCGGGGGGATCTGAAGCTTTCTTT.

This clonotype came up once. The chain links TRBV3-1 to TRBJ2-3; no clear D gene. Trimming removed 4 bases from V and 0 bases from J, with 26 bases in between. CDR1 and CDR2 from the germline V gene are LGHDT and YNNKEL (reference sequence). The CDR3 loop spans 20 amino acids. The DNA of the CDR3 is TGTGCCAGCAGCCCATCGGTCTTAGCTCATACCTGGGATAGCACAGATACGCAGTATTTT. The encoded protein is CASSPSVLAHTWDSTDTQYF.

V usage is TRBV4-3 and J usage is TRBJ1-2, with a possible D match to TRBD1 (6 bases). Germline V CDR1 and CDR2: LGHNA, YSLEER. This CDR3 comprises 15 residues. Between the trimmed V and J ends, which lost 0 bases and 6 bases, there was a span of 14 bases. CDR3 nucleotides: TGCGCCAGCAGCCAAGATACGCCAGGGGCGGATGGCTACACCTTC. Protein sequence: CASSQDTPGADGYTF.

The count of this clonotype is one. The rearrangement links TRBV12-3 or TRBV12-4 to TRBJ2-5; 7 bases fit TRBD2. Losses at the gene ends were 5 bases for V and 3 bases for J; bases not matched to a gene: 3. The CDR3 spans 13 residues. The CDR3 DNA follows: TGTGCCAGCAGTCCTCTAGCGGAAGAGACCCAGTACTTC. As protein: CASSPLAEETQYF.

This CDR3 is CSDNYGYTF. The CDR3 DNA follows: TGCAGCGATAACTATGGCTACACCTTC. The V call is TRBV29-1, the J call TRBJ1-2; D call uncertain. Germline V gene lookup returns CDR1 SQVTM and CDR2 ANQGSEA. The CDR3 totals 9 residues. The V gene lost 7 bases and the J gene lost 1 base, with 1 base spanning the gap.

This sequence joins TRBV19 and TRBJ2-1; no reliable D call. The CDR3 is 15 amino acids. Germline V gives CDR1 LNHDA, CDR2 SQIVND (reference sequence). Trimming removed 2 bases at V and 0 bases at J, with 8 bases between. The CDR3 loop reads CASSIHDSSYNEQFF. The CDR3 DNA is TGTGCCAGTAGTATACATGATAGCTCCTACAATGAGCAGTTCTTC.